This paragraph reports one TCR beta chain. Antigen unknown. PCR employed 60 Vbeta and 13 Jbeta primers. Libraries were prepared by immunoSEQ multiplex PCR; TCRdb keeps only in-frame clonotypes and omits some of them. The sample consists of 150,000 to 180,000 clones, about 68% of them appearing once. This specimen belongs to a study of cytomegalovirus exposure and HLA in healthy donors. Overall study: The early release's HLA-typed donors yielded 78 million or so unique TCRs. Study-wide findings and caveats: Available immune exposure information covered CMV serostatus only. A later analysis showed that HLA-associated TCR beta chains had undergone more clonal expansion than equally common others.

Germline V CDR1 and CDR2: LNHNV, YYDKDF (reference sequence). CDR3 size: 17 residues. V lost 1 base and J 0 bases, leaving 13 bases between the germline ends. Sequencing used PBMCs. The genes are TRBV15 and TRBJ2-1; a weak D match, TRBD1 (6 bases). This TCR derives from a man aged 25 to 40 in good health and CMV-seronegative. CDR3 residues: CATSRGTVQSSYNEQFF. The CDR3 region has the DNA TGTGCCACCAGCAGAGGGACAGTACAGAGCTCCTACAATGAGCAGTTCTTC.